This record looks at one T cell receptor beta chain sequence and its context. Method: immunoSEQ multiplex PCR; TCRdb's copy keeps in-frame clones and lacks some. Among about 72,000 clones listed, around 86% were seen once. This record belongs to a study of blood T cell repertoires in COVID-19. The CDR3 extends over 13 amino acids. The ends lost 4 bases at V and 2 bases at J; junction bases unmatched: 2. The origin of this receptor is a man between 65 and 79 years old with active or convalescent COVID-19. What was sequenced was peripheral blood. This sequence joins TRBV12-3 or TRBV12-4 and TRBJ2-7; 7 nucleotides match TRBD1. This CDR3 reads CASSYRGPYEQYF. The CDR3 DNA reads as TGTGCCAGCAGTTACAGGGGCCCCTACGAGCAGTACTTC.